This TCR beta chain was recorded in a study of T cell responses to AZD1222 COVID-19 vaccine. Study findings and constraints: Clonal diversity was possibly underestimated; the donors were predominantly white British and more often female. Spike-specific TCR depth and breadth grew after two AZD1222 doses. Unmutated variant regions reportedly attract nearly half of all spike-specific TCRs.

This CDR3 comprises 14 residues. Germline V lookup: CDR1 LGHDT, CDR2 YNNKEL (reference sequence). V lost 3 bases and J lost 1; bases outside the gene matches: 1. Sequenced by immunoSEQ multiplex PCR; TCRdb stores in-frame clones only, minus some. The sample has about 130,000 clones, over 75% seen once. Worth noting for this clone: What it recognizes is unknown.

The clonotype comes from an adult in good health. The sample was peripheral blood, taken on day 0 of AZD1222 vaccination. The V and J genes are TRBV3-1 (or the pseudogene TRBV3-2) and TRBJ1-1; 8 nucleotides line up with TRBD1. DNA of the CDR3: TGTGCCAGCAGCCACGGACAGGGGAACACTGAAGCTTTCTTT. It codes for CASSHGQGNTEAFF.